Listed below are T cell receptor beta chains from one sample, sequenced in a study of Ad26.COV2.S vaccination and SARS-CoV-2 variants. This table comes from immunoSEQ multiplex PCR, and its TCRdb copy is limited to in-frame clones, with some not included. The sample contains around 300,000 clones, 90% of which appear only once. The sequenced sample was peripheral blood, obtained in a trial of Ad26.COV2.S vaccine versus placebo. Receptors were obtained from a person aged 18 to 59 who received the Ad26.COV2.S COVID-19 vaccine or a placebo. The CDR3 runs from the conserved cysteine through the conserved F or W. Each record gives: D gene, V gene, clone size, J gene, CDR3 DNA, CDR3 protein. A D gene is named only where the DNA matches it firmly. Some rows mark clone size as missing; the rest say once, few, many or name a class of expanded clone.

d_call: .
v_call: TRBV11-2
clone_size: .
j_call: TRBJ2-3
cdr3_nt: TGTGCCAGCAGATATGAAGAGAGGGGGACAGATACGCAGTATTTT
cdr3_aa: CASRYEERGTDTQYF

d_call: .
v_call: TRBV13
clone_size: .
j_call: TRBJ1-5
cdr3_nt: TGTGCCAGCAGCTTATCAGAGACCTTCAATCAGCCCCAGCATTTT
cdr3_aa: CASSLSETFNQPQHF

d_call: TRBD2
v_call: TRBV6-2/TRBV6-3
clone_size: .
j_call: TRBJ2-3
cdr3_nt: TGTGCCAGCAGCACGGTAGCGGGGGGCACCACTAGCACAGATACGCAGTATTTT
cdr3_aa: CASSTVAGGTTSTDTQYF

d_call: .
v_call: TRBV7-9
clone_size: .
j_call: TRBJ1-1
cdr3_nt: TGTGCCAGCAGCCCAAAAGAGAGGTCGGAGCTCCGCACTGAAGCTTTCTTT
cdr3_aa: CASSPKERSELRTEAFF

d_call: .
v_call: TRBV5-1
clone_size: .
j_call: TRBJ1-5
cdr3_nt: TGCGCCAGCAGCTTGGTTGGGGCCTCCAATCAGCCCCAGCATTTT
cdr3_aa: CASSLVGASNQPQHF

d_call: .
v_call: TRBV5-1
clone_size: .
j_call: TRBJ2-1
cdr3_nt: TGCGCCAGCAGCTTGGATGTGTGGTTCAATGAGCAGTTCTTC
cdr3_aa: CASSLDVWFNEQFF

d_call: TRBD2
v_call: TRBV18
clone_size: .
j_call: TRBJ2-5
cdr3_nt: TGTGCCAGCTCACCACCGGGGGGGGAGACCCAGTACTTC
cdr3_aa: CASSPPGGETQYF

d_call: TRBD2
v_call: TRBV11-3
clone_size: .
j_call: TRBJ2-5
cdr3_nt: TGTGCCAGCAGCTTAGATGGGAGGGGTCGGCCGCAAGAGACCCAGTACTTC
cdr3_aa: CASSLDGRGRPQETQYF

d_call: .
v_call: TRBV15
clone_size: .
j_call: TRBJ2-7
cdr3_nt: TGTGCCACCAGCAGAGAGGGGGGTCTTTACGAGCAGTACTTC
cdr3_aa: CATSREGGLYEQYF

d_call: TRBD1
v_call: TRBV27
clone_size: once
j_call: TRBJ2-1
cdr3_nt: TGTGCCAGCACCCGACAGGGCATCTTTTCCTACAATGAGCAGTTCTTC
cdr3_aa: CASTRQGIFSYNEQFF

d_call: .
v_call: TRBV3-1/TRBV3-2
clone_size: .
j_call: TRBJ1-1
cdr3_nt: TGTGCCAGCAGCCAAAGGGCCACTGAAGCTTTCTTT
cdr3_aa: CASSQRATEAFF

d_call: .
v_call: TRBV29-1
clone_size: once
j_call: TRBJ2-3
cdr3_nt: TGCACCACAGGGTGGGGGTCGGGCACAGATACGCAGTATTTT
cdr3_aa: CTTGWGSGTDTQYF

d_call: .
v_call: TRBV4-1
clone_size: .
j_call: TRBJ1-6
cdr3_nt: TGCGCCAGCAGCCAGGCCCCGGGGGTGATACATTCACCCCTCCACTTT
cdr3_aa: CASSQAPGVIHSPLHF

d_call: .
v_call: TRBV11-2
clone_size: .
j_call: TRBJ2-3
cdr3_nt: TGTGCCAGCAGTCTCGGGACAGGCCGGTGGGGGAGCGGGACACCGATCTCGGATACGCAGTATTTT
cdr3_aa: CASSLGTGRWGSGTPISDTQYF

d_call: .
v_call: TRBV5-1
clone_size: .
j_call: TRBJ1-4
cdr3_nt: TGCGCCAGCAGCTCAGACAGTACTAATGAAAAACTGTTTTTT
cdr3_aa: CASSSDSTNEKLFF

d_call: .
v_call: TRBV19
clone_size: .
j_call: TRBJ1-1
cdr3_nt: TGTGCCAGTAGTATAGCCCTTCGGGCCGGACAGAACACTGAAGCTTTCTTT
cdr3_aa: CASSIALRAGQNTEAFF

d_call: TRBD2
v_call: TRBV19
clone_size: .
j_call: TRBJ2-1
cdr3_nt: TGTGCCAGTAGTATGTCAGGGGGACTAGCGGTAGCCGAGCAGTTCTTC
cdr3_aa: CASSMSGGLAVAEQFF

d_call: TRBD2
v_call: TRBV6-4
clone_size: .
j_call: TRBJ2-1
cdr3_nt: TGTGCCAGCAGCCCCGGGGCCCTAGCGGGAGGGATAAATGAGCAGTTCTTC
cdr3_aa: CASSPGALAGGINEQFF

d_call: .
v_call: TRBV7-3
clone_size: .
j_call: TRBJ2-1
cdr3_nt: TGTGCCAGCAGCGGGACTGGATCTGATGAGCAGTTCTTC
cdr3_aa: CASSGTGSDEQFF

d_call: TRBD1
v_call: TRBV29-1
clone_size: .
j_call: TRBJ2-7
cdr3_nt: TGCAGCGTTCTCTCGCAGGGGGTCTCCTACGAGCAGTACTTC
cdr3_aa: CSVLSQGVSYEQYF

d_call: TRBD1
v_call: TRBV30
clone_size: .
j_call: TRBJ1-2
cdr3_nt: TGTGCCTGGAGCGAACGGACAGGGGGTAACTATGGCTACACCTTC
cdr3_aa: CAWSERTGGNYGYTF

d_call: TRBD2
v_call: TRBV7-2
clone_size: .
j_call: TRBJ2-1
cdr3_nt: TGTGCCAGCAGCCCTAGCGGGAGCTCCTACAATGAGCAGTTCTTC
cdr3_aa: CASSPSGSSYNEQFF

d_call: .
v_call: TRBV7-6
clone_size: .
j_call: TRBJ2-1
cdr3_nt: TGTGCCAGCAGCTTTATCCCGAGCTCCTACAATGAGCAGTTCTTC
cdr3_aa: CASSFIPSSYNEQFF

d_call: .
v_call: TRBV5-5
clone_size: .
j_call: TRBJ1-5
cdr3_nt: TGTGCCAGCAGCTCCGGTGGGGGAAATCAGCCCCAGCATTTT
cdr3_aa: CASSSGGGNQPQHF

d_call: .
v_call: TRBV9
clone_size: .
j_call: TRBJ2-2
cdr3_nt: TGTGCCAGCAGCGTAGATTTTGGCCCCGGGGAGCTGTTTTTT
cdr3_aa: CASSVDFGPGELFF

d_call: .
v_call: TRBV4-3
clone_size: .
j_call: TRBJ2-1
cdr3_nt: TGCGCCAGCAGCCAAGACAAGGTGGGGGAGTTTGGAGAGCAGTTCTTC
cdr3_aa: CASSQDKVGEFGEQFF

d_call: .
v_call: TRBV6-2/TRBV6-3
clone_size: once
j_call: TRBJ2-3
cdr3_nt: TGTGCCAGCAGTTCCAACGACAGGAACACAGATACGCAGTATTTT
cdr3_aa: CASSSNDRNTDTQYF

d_call: .
v_call: TRBV9
clone_size: .
j_call: TRBJ2-3
cdr3_nt: TGTGCCAGCAGCGGGACCGGACAGAGCACAGATACGCAGTATTTT
cdr3_aa: CASSGTGQSTDTQYF

d_call: .
v_call: TRBV5-1
clone_size: once
j_call: TRBJ2-1
cdr3_nt: TGCGCCAGCAGCGACGGTCGGGGAGTGGGCTCCTACAATGAGCAGTTCTTC
cdr3_aa: CASSDGRGVGSYNEQFF

d_call: TRBD1
v_call: TRBV9
clone_size: once
j_call: TRBJ1-2
cdr3_nt: TGTGCCAGCAGCGTAGAACAGGGGGGCTATGGCTACACCTTC
cdr3_aa: CASSVEQGGYGYTF

d_call: .
v_call: TRBV5-4
clone_size: .
j_call: TRBJ2-5
cdr3_nt: TGTGCCAGCAGCGACCCGGCGGCGGCCCAAGAGACCCAGTACTTC
cdr3_aa: CASSDPAAAQETQYF

d_call: .
v_call: TRBV7-9
clone_size: .
j_call: TRBJ2-7
cdr3_nt: TGTGCCAGCAGCACCGCCGGGACCTCCTACGAGCAGTACTTC
cdr3_aa: CASSTAGTSYEQYF

d_call: .
v_call: TRBV5-6
clone_size: .
j_call: TRBJ1-1
cdr3_nt: TGTGCCAGCAGCTTATGGCAAGACACTGAAGCTTTCTTT
cdr3_aa: CASSLWQDTEAFF

d_call: .
v_call: TRBV5-6
clone_size: .
j_call: TRBJ1-3
cdr3_nt: TGTGCCAGCAGTCCATTTTTAGAGGGGCCCGGAGAGGACACCATATATTTT
cdr3_aa: CASSPFLEGPGEDTIYF

d_call: TRBD1
v_call: TRBV6-5
clone_size: .
j_call: TRBJ2-7
cdr3_nt: TGTGCCAGCAGCCCACAGGGGTGGGAGCAGTACTTC
cdr3_aa: CASSPQGWEQYF

d_call: .
v_call: TRBV5-8
clone_size: .
j_call: TRBJ2-1
cdr3_nt: TGTGCCAGCAGAAGGGGCCTCTACAATGAGCAGTTCTTC
cdr3_aa: CASRRGLYNEQFF

d_call: .
v_call: TRBV2
clone_size: once
j_call: TRBJ1-2
cdr3_nt: TGTGCCAGCGCCAGGACTCCGAACTATGGCTACACCTTC
cdr3_aa: CASARTPNYGYTF

d_call: .
v_call: TRBV4-1
clone_size: .
j_call: TRBJ2-1
cdr3_nt: TGCGCCAGCAGCCAAGCACTCGCCAATGAGCAGTTCTTC
cdr3_aa: CASSQALANEQFF

d_call: TRBD1
v_call: TRBV2
clone_size: .
j_call: TRBJ1-5
cdr3_nt: TGTGCCAGCAACCTACAGGGGGCGAAAAATCAGCCCCAGCATTTT
cdr3_aa: CASNLQGAKNQPQHF

d_call: .
v_call: TRBV7-2
clone_size: once
j_call: TRBJ2-7
cdr3_nt: TGTGCCAGCAGCTCGTACAATGGGGGCTCCTACGAGCAGTACTTC
cdr3_aa: CASSSYNGGSYEQYF

d_call: .
v_call: TRBV12-3/TRBV12-4
clone_size: .
j_call: TRBJ2-1
cdr3_nt: TGTGCCAGCAGCCAGAGGGATTACAATGAGCAGTTCTTC
cdr3_aa: CASSQRDYNEQFF

d_call: TRBD2
v_call: TRBV5-1
clone_size: .
j_call: TRBJ2-2
cdr3_nt: TGCGCCAGCAGCTTCCTAGCGGGGGGCCTCACCGGGGAGCTGTTTTTT
cdr3_aa: CASSFLAGGLTGELFF

d_call: TRBD1
v_call: TRBV13
clone_size: .
j_call: TRBJ1-1
cdr3_nt: TGTGCCAGCAGCTTAGAAGGACAGGGCCCGTTGAACACTGAAGCTTTCTTT
cdr3_aa: CASSLEGQGPLNTEAFF

d_call: .
v_call: TRBV12-3/TRBV12-4
clone_size: .
j_call: TRBJ1-6
cdr3_nt: TGTGCCAGCAGGAGGGTGAGGAATTCACCCCTCCACTTT
cdr3_aa: CASRRVRNSPLHF

d_call: .
v_call: TRBV28
clone_size: once
j_call: TRBJ2-2
cdr3_nt: TGTGCCAGCAGTTTCCAGACAAACACCGGGGAGCTGTTTTTT
cdr3_aa: CASSFQTNTGELFF

d_call: .
v_call: TRBV11-3
clone_size: .
j_call: TRBJ2-1
cdr3_nt: TGTGCCAGCAGCTTAAGGGAAGGACAAGAGCAGTTCTTC
cdr3_aa: CASSLREGQEQFF

d_call: TRBD1
v_call: TRBV28
clone_size: .
j_call: TRBJ1-3
cdr3_nt: TGTGCCAGCAGCCCCGGACAGGCTGGAAACACCATATATTTT
cdr3_aa: CASSPGQAGNTIYF

d_call: .
v_call: TRBV28
clone_size: .
j_call: TRBJ2-3
cdr3_nt: TGTGCCAGCCTAGAGGGCACCACCACAGATACGCAGTATTTT
cdr3_aa: CASLEGTTTDTQYF

d_call: .
v_call: TRBV19
clone_size: .
j_call: TRBJ2-4
cdr3_nt: TGTGCCAGTAGTATCGGGGGCGGAGCCAAAAACATTCAGTACTTC
cdr3_aa: CASSIGGGAKNIQYF

d_call: TRBD1
v_call: TRBV12-3/TRBV12-4
clone_size: .
j_call: TRBJ1-4
cdr3_nt: TGTGCCAGCAGTTTGGACAGGGATGAAAAACTGTTTTTT
cdr3_aa: CASSLDRDEKLFF

d_call: TRBD1
v_call: TRBV19
clone_size: .
j_call: TRBJ1-1
cdr3_nt: TGTGCCAGTAGTACCCCGGGACAGGGGGTGGTTGAAGCTTTCTTT
cdr3_aa: CASSTPGQGVVEAFF

d_call: .
v_call: TRBV7-2
clone_size: .
j_call: TRBJ1-5
cdr3_nt: TGTGCCAGCGGGGTAGGGTATAGCAATCAGCCCCAGCATTTT
cdr3_aa: CASGVGYSNQPQHF

d_call: .
v_call: TRBV5-1
clone_size: .
j_call: TRBJ2-3
cdr3_nt: TGCGCCAGCAGCTTGGAATTAGCGGATACGCAGTATTTT
cdr3_aa: CASSLELADTQYF

d_call: TRBD1
v_call: TRBV27
clone_size: .
j_call: TRBJ1-6
cdr3_nt: TGTGCCAGCAGTTGCCTGCCGGGACAGGCTCCCTATAATTCACCCCTCCACTTT
cdr3_aa: CASSCLPGQAPYNSPLHF

d_call: TRBD2
v_call: TRBV2
clone_size: many
j_call: TRBJ2-7
cdr3_nt: TGTGCCAGCAGTGAAAGGGCTAGCGGGGCCTACGAGCAGTACTTC
cdr3_aa: CASSERASGAYEQYF

d_call: TRBD1
v_call: TRBV6-5
clone_size: .
j_call: TRBJ2-5
cdr3_nt: TGTGCCAGCACCTCTAACAGGGGGCTGAAGACCCAGTACTTC
cdr3_aa: CASTSNRGLKTQYF

d_call: .
v_call: TRBV10-3
clone_size: .
j_call: TRBJ1-2
cdr3_nt: TGTGCCATCAGTGTCGGGTCAGGGCGCCTTAACGATTATGGCTACACCTTC
cdr3_aa: CAISVGSGRLNDYGYTF

d_call: TRBD2
v_call: TRBV10-2
clone_size: once
j_call: TRBJ2-2
cdr3_nt: TGCGCCACCCCAGGATCCAGCGGGAGGACCGGGGAGCTGTTTTTT
cdr3_aa: CATPGSSGRTGELFF

d_call: .
v_call: TRBV5-1
clone_size: .
j_call: TRBJ2-5
cdr3_nt: TGCGCCAGCAGCCTAATAAGGGGATCTAGCCAAGAGACCCAGTACTTC
cdr3_aa: CASSLIRGSSQETQYF